This T cell receptor beta chain emerged from a study of liver allograft versus peripheral blood T cells (TCRdb year 2020). General notes on the study: The study compared the T cell receptor repertoires present in transplanted livers with the repertoires present in the peripheral blood of liver transplant recipients. What the research found in general, with its limitations: According to the report, the T cell receptor repertoires detected in peripheral blood were different from the repertoires found inside liver allografts.

Including cysteine and phenylalanine, the CDR3 has 13 amino acids. Of the read, only the CDR3 DNA is kept; its 39 bases are in frame from base 1. V and J are trimmed by 6 bases and 4 bases, and the gene matches miss 5 bases of the junction. The germline V gene (reference sequence) sets CDR1 to MNHNY and CDR2 to SVGAGI. Sequencing relied on an Illumina MiSeq. Starting from the raw public reads, TCRdb applied fastp trimming at Q25, assembled clones with MiXCR and retained in-frame beta chains. Duplicate CDR3 protein sequences are folded into a single record with the most common DNA and genes. The sample has roughly 8,500 distinct CDR3 sequences on record, around 26% of them singletons. The ten largest make up about 8% of the sample. This clonotype showed up just a few times. It has no known antigen specificity. The record has no base qualities; no much larger clone is one base away.

The sequence links TRBV6-6 to TRBJ2-5; TRBD1 fits 7 bases in the junction. The TCR originated in a human patient who had a liver transplant. After a transplant, some T cells may be of graft donor origin. In nucleotides, the sequence is TGTGCCAGCAGGACTCCAGGGGGAGAGACCCAGTACTTC. Its translation is CASRTPGGETQYF.